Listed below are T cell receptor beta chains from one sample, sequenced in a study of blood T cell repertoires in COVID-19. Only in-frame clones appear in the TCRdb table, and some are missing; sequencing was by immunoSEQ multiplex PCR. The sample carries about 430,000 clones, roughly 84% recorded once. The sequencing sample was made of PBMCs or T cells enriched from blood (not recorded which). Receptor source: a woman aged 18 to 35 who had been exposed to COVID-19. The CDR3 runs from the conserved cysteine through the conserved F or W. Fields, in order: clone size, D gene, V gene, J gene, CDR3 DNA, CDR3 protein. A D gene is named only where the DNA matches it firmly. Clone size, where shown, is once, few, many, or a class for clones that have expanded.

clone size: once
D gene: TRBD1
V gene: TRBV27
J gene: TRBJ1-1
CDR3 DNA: TGTGCCAGCAGTACGGTACAGGGGGCATTTGGCACTGAAGCTTTCTTT
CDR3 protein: CASSTVQGAFGTEAFF

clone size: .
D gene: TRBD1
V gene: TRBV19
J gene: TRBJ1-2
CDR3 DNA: TGTGCCAGTAGGCAGGGGGCGAACTATGGCTACACCTTC
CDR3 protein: CASRQGANYGYTF

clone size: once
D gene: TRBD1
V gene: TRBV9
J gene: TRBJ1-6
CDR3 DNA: TGTGCCAGCAGCGGGGGTACAGGGGTGGGTAATTCACCCCTCCACTTT
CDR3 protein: CASSGGTGVGNSPLHF

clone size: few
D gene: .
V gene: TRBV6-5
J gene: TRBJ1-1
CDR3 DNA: TGTGCCAGCAGTTACTCAACAGGGTCAATGAACACTGAAGCTTTCTTT
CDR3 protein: CASSYSTGSMNTEAFF

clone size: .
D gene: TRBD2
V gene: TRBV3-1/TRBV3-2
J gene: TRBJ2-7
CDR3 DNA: TGTGCCAGCAGCCAAGGAATACTAGCGGGAGCCCACGAGCAGTACTTC
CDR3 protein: CASSQGILAGAHEQYF

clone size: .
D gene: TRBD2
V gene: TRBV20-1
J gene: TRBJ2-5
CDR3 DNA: TGCAGTGCTAGTCGACTAGCGGACCAAGAGACCCAGTACTTC
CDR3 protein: CSASRLADQETQYF

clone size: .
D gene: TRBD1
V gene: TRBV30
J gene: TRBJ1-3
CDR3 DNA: TGTGCCTGGATCGACAGGGAGCTTCCCCAAAACACCATATATTTT
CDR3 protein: CAWIDRELPQNTIYF

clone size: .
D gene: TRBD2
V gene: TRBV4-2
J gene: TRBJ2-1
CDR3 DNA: TGTGCCAGCAGCCAAGAGTCTACTAGCGCCCAGAGCTCCTACAATGAGCAGTTCTTC
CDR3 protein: CASSQESTSAQSSYNEQFF

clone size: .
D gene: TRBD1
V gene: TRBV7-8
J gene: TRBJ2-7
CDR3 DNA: TGTGCCAGCACCCTTCAGGGGGCGGTTTCCTACGAGCAGTACTTC
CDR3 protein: CASTLQGAVSYEQYF

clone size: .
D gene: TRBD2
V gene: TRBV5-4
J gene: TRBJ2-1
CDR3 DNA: TGTGCCAGCAGCTTAGGACTAGCATCCCCCAATGAGCAGTTCTTC
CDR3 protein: CASSLGLASPNEQFF

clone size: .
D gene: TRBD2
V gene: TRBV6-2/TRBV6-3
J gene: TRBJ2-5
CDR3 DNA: TGTGCCAGCAGCCTCACTAGCGGGGGTTTTGAAGAGACCCAGTACTTC
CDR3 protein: CASSLTSGGFEETQYF

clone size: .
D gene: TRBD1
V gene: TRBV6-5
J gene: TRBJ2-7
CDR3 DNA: TGTGCCAGCAGTCTACAACAGGGGAGCTCCTACGAGCAGTACTTC
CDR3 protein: CASSLQQGSSYEQYF

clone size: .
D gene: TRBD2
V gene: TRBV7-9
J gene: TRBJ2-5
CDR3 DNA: TGTGCCAGCAGCCGCCGGGGGGAACAAGAGACCCAGTACTTC
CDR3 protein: CASSRRGEQETQYF

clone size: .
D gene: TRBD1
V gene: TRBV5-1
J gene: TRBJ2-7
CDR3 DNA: TGCGCCAGCAGCCCAGGGGACAGGGAGGTCGAGCAGTACTTC
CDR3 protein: CASSPGDREVEQYF

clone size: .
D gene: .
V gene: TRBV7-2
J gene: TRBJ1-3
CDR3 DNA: TGTGCCAGCAGCTCTCACGGGGGCTCTGGAAACACCATATATTTT
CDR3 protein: CASSSHGGSGNTIYF

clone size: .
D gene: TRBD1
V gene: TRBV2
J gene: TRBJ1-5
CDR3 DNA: TGTGCCAGCTCGACAGGGGGTAATCAGCCCCAGCATTTT
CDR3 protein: CASSTGGNQPQHF

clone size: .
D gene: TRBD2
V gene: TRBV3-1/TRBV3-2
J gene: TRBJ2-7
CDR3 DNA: TGTGCCAGCAGTCCCCCGGGACTAGCGGGTGCCTACGAGCAGTACTTC
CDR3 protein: CASSPPGLAGAYEQYF

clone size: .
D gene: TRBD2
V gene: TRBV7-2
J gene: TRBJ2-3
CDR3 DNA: TGTGCCAGCAGCTCCCTATGGCGGGGGGGCGTAGATACGCAGTATTTT
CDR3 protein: CASSSLWRGGVDTQYF

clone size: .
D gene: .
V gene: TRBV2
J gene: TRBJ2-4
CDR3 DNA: TGTGCCAGCAGCCCCGACGGACAACCCTACTTTCAGTACTTC
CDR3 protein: CASSPDGQPYFQYF

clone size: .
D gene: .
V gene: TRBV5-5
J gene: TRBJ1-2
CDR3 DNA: TGTGCCAGCAATCGGGGGTCGGCTAACTATGGCTACACCTTC
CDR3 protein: CASNRGSANYGYTF

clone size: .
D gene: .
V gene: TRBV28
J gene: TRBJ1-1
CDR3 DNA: TGTGCCAGCAGGTACGTACGGGGGAACACTGAAGCTTTCTTT
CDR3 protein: CASRYVRGNTEAFF

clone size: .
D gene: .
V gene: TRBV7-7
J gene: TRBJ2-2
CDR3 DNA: TGTGCTAGCAGCTTAGAAGGGAGTGGGACCGGGGAGCTGTTTTTT
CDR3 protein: CASSLEGSGTGELFF

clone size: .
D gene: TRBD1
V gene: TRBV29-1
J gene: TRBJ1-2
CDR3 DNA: TGCAGCGTAAGACAGGGAGCCAACTATGGCTACACCTTC
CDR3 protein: CSVRQGANYGYTF

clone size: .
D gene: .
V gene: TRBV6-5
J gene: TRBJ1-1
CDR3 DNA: TGTGCCAGCAGCCAAGCCTGGACACCGAACACTGAAGCTTTCTTT
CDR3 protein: CASSQAWTPNTEAFF

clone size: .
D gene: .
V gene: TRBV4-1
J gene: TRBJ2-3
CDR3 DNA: TGCGCCAGCAGCCAAGATCCGGGTCACACGCAGTATTTT
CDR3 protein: CASSQDPGHTQYF

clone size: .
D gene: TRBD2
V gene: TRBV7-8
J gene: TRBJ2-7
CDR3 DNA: TGTGCCAGCAGCTCACTAGCGGGTACAACCTACGAGCAGTACTTC
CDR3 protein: CASSSLAGTTYEQYF

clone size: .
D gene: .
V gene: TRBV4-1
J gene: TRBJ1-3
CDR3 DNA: TGCGCCAGCAGCCAAGCGGAGATCTCTGGAAACACCATATATTTT
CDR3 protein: CASSQAEISGNTIYF

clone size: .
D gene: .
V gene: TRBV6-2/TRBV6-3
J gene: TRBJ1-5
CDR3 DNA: TGTGCCAGCAGTTTGTACAGAAATAGCAATCAGCCCCAGCATTTT
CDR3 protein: CASSLYRNSNQPQHF

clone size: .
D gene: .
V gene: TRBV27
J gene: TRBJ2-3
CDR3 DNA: TGTGCCAGCAGTTTATTGCCAGGGGACACAGATACGCAGTATTTT
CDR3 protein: CASSLLPGDTDTQYF

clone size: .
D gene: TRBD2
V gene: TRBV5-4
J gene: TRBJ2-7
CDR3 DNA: TGTGCCAGCAGCTTAGGCGGGGGGTCTAGGCAGTACTTC
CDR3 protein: CASSLGGGSRQYF

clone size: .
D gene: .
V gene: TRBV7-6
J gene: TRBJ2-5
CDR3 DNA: TGTGCCAGCAGCACGACTATACAAGAGACCCAGTACTTC
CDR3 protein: CASSTTIQETQYF

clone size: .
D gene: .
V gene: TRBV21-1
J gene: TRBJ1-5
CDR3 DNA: TGTGCCAGCACCCTATTAAGACAGGGGCCCTCAAATCAGCCCCAGCATTTT
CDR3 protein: CASTLLRQGPSNQPQHF

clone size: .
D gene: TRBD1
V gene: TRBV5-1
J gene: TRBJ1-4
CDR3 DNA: TGCGCCAGCAGCCCGGGGACAGCTCTTAATGAAAAACTGTTTTTT
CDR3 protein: CASSPGTALNEKLFF

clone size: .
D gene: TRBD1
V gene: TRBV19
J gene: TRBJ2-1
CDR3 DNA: TGTGCCAGTAGTAGAGGGGGCGGGCCCAACTACAATGAGCAGTTCTTC
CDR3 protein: CASSRGGGPNYNEQFF

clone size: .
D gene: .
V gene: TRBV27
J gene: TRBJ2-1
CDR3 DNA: TGTGCCAGCAGCCTTCGCGGGACCAGCTCCTACAATGAGCAGTTCTTC
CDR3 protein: CASSLRGTSSYNEQFF

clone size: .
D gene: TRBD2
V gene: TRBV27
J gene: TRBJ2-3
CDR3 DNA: TGTGCCAGCGGCCCTGGACTAGCGGGTGGCCGAGATACGCAGTATTTT
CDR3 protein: CASGPGLAGGRDTQYF

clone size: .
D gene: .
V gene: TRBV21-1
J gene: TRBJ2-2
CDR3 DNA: TGTGCCAGCAGTAGGAGTTACGATATGGGCACCGGGGAGCTGTTTTTT
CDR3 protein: CASSRSYDMGTGELFF

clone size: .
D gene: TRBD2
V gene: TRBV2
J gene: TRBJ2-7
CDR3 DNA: TGTGCCAGCAGTGCCCTAGGGCAGGGAGGGTACGAGCAGTACTTC
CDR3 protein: CASSALGQGGYEQYF

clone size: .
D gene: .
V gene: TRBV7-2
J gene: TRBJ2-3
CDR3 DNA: TGTGCCAGCAGCTCAAGGGCGGGGTCCACAGATACGCAGTATTTT
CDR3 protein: CASSSRAGSTDTQYF

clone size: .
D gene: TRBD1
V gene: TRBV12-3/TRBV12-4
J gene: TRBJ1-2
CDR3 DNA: TGTGCCAGCAGCATCGGGACAGGAGGTGGCTACACCTTC
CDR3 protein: CASSIGTGGGYTF

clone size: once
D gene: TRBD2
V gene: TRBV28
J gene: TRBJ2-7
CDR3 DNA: TGTGCCACCCACCGACTAGCGGGACTCTACGAGCAGTACTTC
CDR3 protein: CATHRLAGLYEQYF

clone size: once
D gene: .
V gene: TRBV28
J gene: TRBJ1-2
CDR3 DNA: TGTGCCAGCAGTCTCCATCCACGACAGGCTGGCTACACCTTC
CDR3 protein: CASSLHPRQAGYTF

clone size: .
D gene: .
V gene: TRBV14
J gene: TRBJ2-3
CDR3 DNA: TGTGCCAGCAGCCAGGAGGGGCTTAGCACAGATACGCAGTATTTT
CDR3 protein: CASSQEGLSTDTQYF

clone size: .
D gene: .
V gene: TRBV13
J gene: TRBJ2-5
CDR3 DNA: TGTGCCAGCAGCTCCAGGGATAAGCAAGAGACCCAGTACTTC
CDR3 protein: CASSSRDKQETQYF

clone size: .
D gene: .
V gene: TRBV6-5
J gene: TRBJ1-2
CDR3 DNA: TGTGCCAGCAGCTTAAACTATGGCTACACCTTC
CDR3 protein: CASSLNYGYTF

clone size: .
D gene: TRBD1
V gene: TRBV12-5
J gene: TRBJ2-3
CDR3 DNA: TGTGCTAGTGGCCTGGGACAGCGCACAGATACGCAGTATTTT
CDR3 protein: CASGLGQRTDTQYF

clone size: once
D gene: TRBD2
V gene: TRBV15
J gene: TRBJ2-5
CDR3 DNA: TGTGCCACCAGCAGAGATTTAGCGGGGGGGACCGAGACCCAGTACTTC
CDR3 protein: CATSRDLAGGTETQYF

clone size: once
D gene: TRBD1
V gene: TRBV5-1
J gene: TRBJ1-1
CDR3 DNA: TGCGCCAGCAGCTTGGGGGGGACAGTCGAAGCTTTCTTT
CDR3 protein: CASSLGGTVEAFF

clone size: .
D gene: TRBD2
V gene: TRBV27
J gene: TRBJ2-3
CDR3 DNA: TGTGCCAGCACTATTGCTAGCGGGGGCACAGATACGCAGTATTTT
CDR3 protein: CASTIASGGTDTQYF

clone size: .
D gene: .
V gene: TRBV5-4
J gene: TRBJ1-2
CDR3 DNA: TGTGCCAGCAGCTTGGCAGCAGGGCTTAACTATGGCTACACCTTC
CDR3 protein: CASSLAAGLNYGYTF

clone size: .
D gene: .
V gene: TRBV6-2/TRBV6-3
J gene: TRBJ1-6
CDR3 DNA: TGTGCCAGCAGTTACTCTACAGGTCTCCCCCTCCACTTT
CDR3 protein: CASSYSTGLPLHF

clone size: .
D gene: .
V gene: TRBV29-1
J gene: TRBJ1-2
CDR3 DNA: TGCAGCGTCTGGACAGAGAATGGTGGCTATGGCTACACCTTC
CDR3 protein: CSVWTENGGYGYTF

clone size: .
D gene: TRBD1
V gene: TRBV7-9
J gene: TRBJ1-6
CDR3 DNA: TGTGCCAGCAGCTTAGAGGGGGCTGGGTCACCCCTCCACTTT
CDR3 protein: CASSLEGAGSPLHF

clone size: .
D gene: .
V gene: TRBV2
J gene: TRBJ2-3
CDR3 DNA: TGTGCCAGCAGTGAAGGTGGGGGGGATACGCAGTATTTT
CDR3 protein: CASSEGGGDTQYF

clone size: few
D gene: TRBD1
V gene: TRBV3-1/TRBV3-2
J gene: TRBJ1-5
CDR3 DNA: TGTGCCAGCAGTACAGGGGGCAATCAGCCCCAGCATTTT
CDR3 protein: CASSTGGNQPQHF

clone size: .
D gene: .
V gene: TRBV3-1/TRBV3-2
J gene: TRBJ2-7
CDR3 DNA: TGTGCCAGCAGCTGGACTGAGAGCTCCTACGAGCAGTACTTC
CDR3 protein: CASSWTESSYEQYF

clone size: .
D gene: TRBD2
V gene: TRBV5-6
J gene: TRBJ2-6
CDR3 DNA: TGTGCCAGCAGCTGGACTAGCGGGACCTTCTCTGGGGCCAACGTCCTGACTTTC
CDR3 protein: CASSWTSGTFSGANVLTF